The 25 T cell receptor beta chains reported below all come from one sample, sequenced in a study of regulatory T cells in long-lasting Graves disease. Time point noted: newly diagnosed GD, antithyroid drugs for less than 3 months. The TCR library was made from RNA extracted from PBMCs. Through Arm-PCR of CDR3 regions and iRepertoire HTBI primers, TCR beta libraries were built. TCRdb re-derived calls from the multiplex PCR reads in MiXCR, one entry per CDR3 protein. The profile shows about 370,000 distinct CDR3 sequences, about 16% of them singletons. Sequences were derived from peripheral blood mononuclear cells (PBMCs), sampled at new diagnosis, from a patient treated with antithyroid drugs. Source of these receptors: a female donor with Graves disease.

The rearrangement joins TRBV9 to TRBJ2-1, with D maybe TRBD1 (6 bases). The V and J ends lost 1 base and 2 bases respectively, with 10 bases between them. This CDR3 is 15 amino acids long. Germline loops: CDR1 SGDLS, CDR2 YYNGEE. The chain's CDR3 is CASSVKGEAYNEQFF. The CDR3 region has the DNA TGTGCCAGCAGCGTAAAGGGGGAAGCCTACAATGAGCAGTTCTTC.

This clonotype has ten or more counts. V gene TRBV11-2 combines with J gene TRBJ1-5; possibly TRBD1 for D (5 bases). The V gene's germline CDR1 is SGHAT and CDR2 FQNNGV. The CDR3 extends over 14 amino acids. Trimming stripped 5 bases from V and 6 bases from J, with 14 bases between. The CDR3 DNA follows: TGTGCCAGCAGCCCATTGGGGGTAAGTCAGCCCCAGCATTTT. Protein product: CASSPLGVSQPQHF. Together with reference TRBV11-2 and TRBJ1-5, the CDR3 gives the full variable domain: EAGVAQSPRYKIIEKRQSVAFWCNPISGHATLYWYQQILGQGPKLLIQFQNNGVVDDSQLPKDRFSAERLKGVDSTLKIQPAKLEDSAVYLCASSPLGVSQPQHFGDGTRLSIL.

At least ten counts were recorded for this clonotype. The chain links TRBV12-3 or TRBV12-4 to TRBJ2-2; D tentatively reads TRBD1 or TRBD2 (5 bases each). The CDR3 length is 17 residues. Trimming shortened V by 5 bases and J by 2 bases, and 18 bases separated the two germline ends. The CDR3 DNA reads TGTGCCAGCAGTCTATCACCGGGACCCAGAAACACCGGGGAGCTGTTTTTT. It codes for CASSLSPGPRNTGELFF.

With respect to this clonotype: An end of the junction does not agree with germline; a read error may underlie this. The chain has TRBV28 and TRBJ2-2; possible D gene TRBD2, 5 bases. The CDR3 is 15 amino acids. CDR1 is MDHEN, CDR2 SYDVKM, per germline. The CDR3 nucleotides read TGTGCCACCCGGTCTGGAGGCCCGAACACCGGGGAGCCGTTTTTT. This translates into CATRSGGPNTGEPFF.

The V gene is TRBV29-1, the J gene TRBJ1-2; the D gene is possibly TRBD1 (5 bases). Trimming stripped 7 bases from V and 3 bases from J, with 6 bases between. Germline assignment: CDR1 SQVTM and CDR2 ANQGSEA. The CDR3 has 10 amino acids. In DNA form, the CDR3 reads TGCAGCGGGGGGGACTATGGCTACACCTTC. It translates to CSGGDYGYTF.

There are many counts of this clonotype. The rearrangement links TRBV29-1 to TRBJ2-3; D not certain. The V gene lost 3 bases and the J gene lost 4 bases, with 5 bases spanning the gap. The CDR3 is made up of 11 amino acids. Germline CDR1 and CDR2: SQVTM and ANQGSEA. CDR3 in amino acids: CSVEESDTQYF. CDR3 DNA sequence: TGCAGCGTTGAGGAATCAGATACGCAGTATTTT.

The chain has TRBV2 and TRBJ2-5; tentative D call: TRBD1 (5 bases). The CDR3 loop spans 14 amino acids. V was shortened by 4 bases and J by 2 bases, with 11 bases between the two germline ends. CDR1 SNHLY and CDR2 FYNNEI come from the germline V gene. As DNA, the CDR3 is TGTGCCAGCAGTGTTTTGACAGTACAAGAGACCCAGTACTTC. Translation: CASSVLTVQETQYF.

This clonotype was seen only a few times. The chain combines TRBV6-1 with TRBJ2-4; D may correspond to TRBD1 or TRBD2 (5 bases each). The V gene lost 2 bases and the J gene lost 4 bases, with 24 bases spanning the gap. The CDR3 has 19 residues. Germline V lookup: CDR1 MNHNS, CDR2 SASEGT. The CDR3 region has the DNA TGTGCCAGCAGTGAATGGGGCCGAGGGTGGGTCCGGGGAAAAAACATTCAGTACTTC. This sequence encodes CASSEWGRGWVRGKNIQYF.

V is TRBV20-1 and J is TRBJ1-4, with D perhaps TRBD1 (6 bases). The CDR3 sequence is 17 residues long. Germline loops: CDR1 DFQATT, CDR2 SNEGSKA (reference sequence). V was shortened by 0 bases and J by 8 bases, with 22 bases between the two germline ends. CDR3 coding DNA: TGCAGTGCTAGAGATCCTGGCGGTTACAGGGCGGGAGAAAAACTGTTTTTT. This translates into CSARDPGGYRAGEKLFF.

CDR3 coding DNA: TGCGCCAGCAGCCAAGAGCCCGACAGGGGTAACACCATATATTTT. Translated: CASSQEPDRGNTIYF. The chain has TRBV4-1 and TRBJ1-3; 8 bases map to TRBD1. The CDR3 runs to 15 residues. The junction had 5 bases not matched to a gene; V was cut back by 0 bases and J by 7 bases. Germline CDR1 and CDR2: MGHRA and YSYEKL.

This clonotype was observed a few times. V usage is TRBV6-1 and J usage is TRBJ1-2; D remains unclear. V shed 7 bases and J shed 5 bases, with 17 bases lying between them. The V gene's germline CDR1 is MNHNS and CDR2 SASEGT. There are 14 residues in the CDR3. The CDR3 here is CASKAGPESYGYTF. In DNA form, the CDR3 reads TGTGCCAGCAAGGCAGGCCCCGAATCATATGGCTACACCTTC.

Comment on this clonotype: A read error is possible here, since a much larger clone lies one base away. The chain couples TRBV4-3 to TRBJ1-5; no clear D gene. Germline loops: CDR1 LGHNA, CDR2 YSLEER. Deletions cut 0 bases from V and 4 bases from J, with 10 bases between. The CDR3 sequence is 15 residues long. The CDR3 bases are TGCGCCAGCAGCCAAGAGTTTTCCACTAATCAGCCCCAGCATTTT. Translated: CASSQEFSTNQPQHF.

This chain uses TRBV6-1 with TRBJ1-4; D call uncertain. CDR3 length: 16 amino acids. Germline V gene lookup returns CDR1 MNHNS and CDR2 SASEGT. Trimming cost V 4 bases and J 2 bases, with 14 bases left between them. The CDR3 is CASSGLVGATNEKLFF. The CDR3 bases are TGTGCCAGCAGTGGGCTTGTGGGTGCGACTAATGAAAAACTGTTTTTT.

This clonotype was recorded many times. The CDR3 reads CASSPTSAQPGPWLYGYTF. Written as DNA, the CDR3 is TGTGCCAGTAGCCCAACCTCCGCACAACCGGGACCGTGGCTATATGGCTACACCTTC. This chain connects TRBV19 to TRBJ1-2; D is perhaps TRBD1 (5 bases). Per the germline V gene, CDR1 is LNHDA and CDR2 is SQIVND (reference sequence). Trimming left V 6 bases short and J 5 bases short, with 31 bases between. The CDR3 loop spans 19 amino acids.

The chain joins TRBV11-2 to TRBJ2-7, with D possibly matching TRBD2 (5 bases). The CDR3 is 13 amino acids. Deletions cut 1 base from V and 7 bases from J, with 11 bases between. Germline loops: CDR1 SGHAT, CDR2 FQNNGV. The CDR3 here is CASSLVLRGEQYF. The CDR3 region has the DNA TGTGCCAGCAGCTTAGTTCTCCGGGGTGAGCAGTACTTC.

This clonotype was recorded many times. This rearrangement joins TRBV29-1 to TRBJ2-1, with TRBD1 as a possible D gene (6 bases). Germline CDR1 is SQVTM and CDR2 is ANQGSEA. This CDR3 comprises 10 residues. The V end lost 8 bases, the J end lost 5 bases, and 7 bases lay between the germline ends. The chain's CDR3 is CSYRDNEQFF. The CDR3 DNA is TGCAGCTACAGGGACAATGAGCAGTTCTTC.

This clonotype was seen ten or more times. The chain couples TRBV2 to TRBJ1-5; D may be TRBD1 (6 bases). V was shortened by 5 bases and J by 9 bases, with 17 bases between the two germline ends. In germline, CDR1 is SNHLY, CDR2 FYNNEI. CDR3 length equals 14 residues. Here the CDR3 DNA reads TGTGCCAGCAGTTCCGGACAGCGATCAGGGCCCCAGCATTTT. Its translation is CASSSGQRSGPQHF.

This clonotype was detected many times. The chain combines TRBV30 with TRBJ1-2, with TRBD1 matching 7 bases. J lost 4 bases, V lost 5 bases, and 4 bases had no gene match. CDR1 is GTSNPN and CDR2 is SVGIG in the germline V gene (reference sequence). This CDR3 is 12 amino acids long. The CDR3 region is CAWDRVSYGYTF. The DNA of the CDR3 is TGTGCCTGGGACAGGGTGAGCTATGGCTACACCTTC.

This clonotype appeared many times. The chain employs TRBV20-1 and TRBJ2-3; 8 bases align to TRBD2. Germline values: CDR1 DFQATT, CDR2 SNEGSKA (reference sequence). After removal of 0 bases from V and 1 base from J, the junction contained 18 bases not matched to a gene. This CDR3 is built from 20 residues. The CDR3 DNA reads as TGCAGTGCTAGAGATCCAGGACTAGCTAGCCCGTCATCCCGCACAGATACGCAGTATTTT. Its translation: CSARDPGLASPSSRTDTQYF.

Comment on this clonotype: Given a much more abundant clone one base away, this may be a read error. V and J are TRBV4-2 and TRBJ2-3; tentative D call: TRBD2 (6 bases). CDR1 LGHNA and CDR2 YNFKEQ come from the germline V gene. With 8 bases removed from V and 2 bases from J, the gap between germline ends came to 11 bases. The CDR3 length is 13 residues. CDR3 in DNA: TGTGCCAGCGCCCCTAGCGACACAGATACGCAGTATTTT. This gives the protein CASAPSDTDTQYF.

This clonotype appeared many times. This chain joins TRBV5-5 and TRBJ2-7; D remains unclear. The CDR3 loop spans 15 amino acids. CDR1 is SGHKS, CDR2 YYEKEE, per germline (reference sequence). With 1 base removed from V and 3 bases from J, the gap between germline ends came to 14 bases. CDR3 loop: CASSLSVTPNYEQYF. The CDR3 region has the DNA TGTGCCAGCAGCTTGAGCGTGACACCCAACTACGAGCAGTACTTC.

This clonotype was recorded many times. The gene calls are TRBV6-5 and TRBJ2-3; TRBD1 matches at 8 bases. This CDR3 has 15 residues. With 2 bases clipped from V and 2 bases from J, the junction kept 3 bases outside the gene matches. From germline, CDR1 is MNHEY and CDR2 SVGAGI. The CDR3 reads CASSYAGGLTDTQYF. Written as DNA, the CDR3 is TGTGCCAGCAGTTACGCAGGGGGCCTCACAGATACGCAGTATTTT.

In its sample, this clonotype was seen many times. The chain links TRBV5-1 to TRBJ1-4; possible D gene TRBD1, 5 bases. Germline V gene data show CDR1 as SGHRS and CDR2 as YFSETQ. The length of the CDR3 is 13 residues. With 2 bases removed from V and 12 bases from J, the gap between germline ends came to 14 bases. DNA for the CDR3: TGCGCCAGCAGCTTCGCGGGGGGTTTACAACTGTTTTTT. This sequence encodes CASSFAGGLQLFF.

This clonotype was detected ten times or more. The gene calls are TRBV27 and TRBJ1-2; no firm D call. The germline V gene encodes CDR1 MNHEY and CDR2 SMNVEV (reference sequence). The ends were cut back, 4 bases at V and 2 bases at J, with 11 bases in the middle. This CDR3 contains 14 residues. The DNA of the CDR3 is TGTGCCAGCAGTTGGGATCGGTCGAACTATGGCTACACCTTC. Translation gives CASSWDRSNYGYTF.

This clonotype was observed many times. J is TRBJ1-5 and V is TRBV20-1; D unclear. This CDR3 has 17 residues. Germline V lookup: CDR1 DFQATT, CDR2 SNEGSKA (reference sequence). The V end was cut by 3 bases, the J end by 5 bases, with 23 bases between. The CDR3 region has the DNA TGCAGTGCTAGTAGTGTGTCTGCTGCACAGCCGCATCAGCCCCAGCATTTT. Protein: CSASSVSAAQPHQPQHF.